These 30 T cell receptor beta chains originate from one sample sequenced in a study of blood T cell repertoires in COVID-19. Profiled with immunoSEQ multiplex PCR; TCRdb holds only in-frame clones, not every one. This sample has approximately 98,000 clones; about four fifths occur once, and the top ten carry more than 3.5%. Sequenced input: peripheral blood. The receptors stem from a woman aged 70 to 79 with acute or convalescent COVID-19.

CDR3 nucleotides: TGTGCCAGCAGTTACCCAAGACTAGCGGGGAAGGGAGAGACCCAGTACTTC. This sequence encodes CASSYPRLAGKGETQYF. This chain connects TRBV6-2 or TRBV6-3 to TRBJ2-5, with 11 bases that match TRBD2. The CDR3 has 17 amino acids. Germline V gives CDR1 MNHEY, CDR2 SVGEGT. V dropped 2 bases and J dropped 4; count of bases not matched to a gene: 9.

The gene calls are TRBV7-9 and TRBJ2-3; 7 bases map to TRBD2. Trimming took 8 bases from V and 1 from J; bases not matched to a gene: 6. The CDR3 runs 14 residues. The germline V gene has CDR1 SEHNR and CDR2 FQNEAQ (reference sequence). CDR3 sequence reads: CASDGGGGTDTQYF. In DNA, the CDR3 is TGTGCCAGCGACGGGGGAGGGGGCACAGATACGCAGTATTTT.

This clone was counted a single time. The chain carries TRBV6-4 and TRBJ2-3, with 9 bases matching TRBD2. Germline V gene sequence: CDR1 MRHNA, CDR2 SNTAGT. This CDR3 contains 15 residues. Trimming took 4 bases from V and 0 from J; bases not matched to a gene: 2. The chain's CDR3 is CASSVLAGSTDTQYF. In DNA, the CDR3 is TGTGCCAGCAGTGTCCTAGCGGGAAGCACAGATACGCAGTATTTT.

The CDR3 region has the DNA TGTGCCAGCAGTTCCTTCACTAGCGGGTTTTACAATGAGCAGTTCTTC. This encodes CASSSFTSGFYNEQFF. This chain connects TRBV28 to TRBJ2-1; TRBD2 matches 9 bases. With 4 bases clipped from V and 4 bases from J, the junction kept 8 bases outside the gene matches. This CDR3 spans 16 amino acids. From germline, CDR1 is MDHEN and CDR2 SYDVKM. Drawing the rest from reference TRBV28 and TRBJ2-1, the complete variable domain is DVKVTQSSRYLVKRTGEKVFLECVQDMDHENMFWYRQDPGLGLRLIYFSYDVKMKEKGDIPEGYSVSREKKERFSLILESASTNQTSMYLCASSSFTSGFYNEQFFGPGTRLTVL.

This chain connects TRBV4-1 to TRBJ2-5, with 14 bases that match TRBD2. Germline V gene sequence: CDR1 MGHRA, CDR2 YSYEKL. The CDR3 is 18 amino acids. With V trimmed by 2 bases and J by 5 bases, 10 bases remained unmatched. Here the CDR3 reads CASSQLGTSGSVWETQYF. The CDR3 DNA follows: TGCGCCAGCAGCCAACTCGGGACTAGCGGGAGTGTCTGGGAGACCCAGTACTTC.

V usage is TRBV29-1 and J usage is TRBJ1-4, with no clear D. The V end lost 1 base, the J end lost 8 bases, and 8 bases lay between the germline ends. This CDR3 is built from 12 residues. Germline values: CDR1 SQVTM, CDR2 ANQGSEA. In DNA, the CDR3 is TGCAGCGTTGAAGTCCGGGGAGAAAAACTGTTTTTT. It yields the protein CSVEVRGEKLFF.

The chain combines TRBV7-9 with TRBJ2-1, with TRBD2 as a possible D gene (5 bases). V lost 1 base and J 10 bases, leaving 14 bases between the germline ends. This CDR3 is 14 amino acids long. Germline V gene sequence: CDR1 SEHNR, CDR2 FQNEAQ (reference sequence). CDR3 sequence reads: CASSLESGSREQFF. The DNA for the CDR3 is TGTGCCAGCAGCTTAGAGTCGGGAAGTAGGGAGCAGTTCTTC.

V is TRBV11-3 and J is TRBJ2-7, with TRBD2 matching 11 bases. Germline V lookup: CDR1 SGHNT, CDR2 YENEEA. There are 15 residues in the CDR3. Trimming cost V 4 bases and J 0 bases; bases outside gene matches: 2. The CDR3 reads CASSSGTSGSYEQYF. CDR3 nucleotides: TGTGCCAGCAGCTCCGGGACTAGCGGCTCCTACGAGCAGTACTTC.

The chain couples TRBV4-3 to TRBJ2-1, with D perhaps matching TRBD1 (5 bases). CDR3 length: 16 residues. V was shortened by 1 base and J by 4 bases, with 14 bases between the two germline ends. Germline CDR1 is LGHNA and CDR2 is YSLEER. The CDR3 is CASSQVGDSPYNEQFF. DNA for the CDR3: TGCGCCAGCAGCCAAGTAGGGGATTCCCCGTACAATGAGCAGTTCTTC.

The chain carries TRBV2 and TRBJ2-1, with TRBD2 as a possible D gene (5 bases). Per the germline V gene, CDR1 is SNHLY and CDR2 is FYNNEI. The CDR3 runs to 15 residues. V lost 6 bases, J lost 5 bases, and 17 bases lay in between. The CDR3 DNA reads TGTGCCAGCAGCCTGACTATTGCTCGTAACAATGAGCAGTTCTTC. Translated: CASSLTIARNNEQFF.

This clone appeared a few times. This chain connects TRBV7-3 to TRBJ1-1; 8 positions match TRBD1. Trimming took 3 bases from V and 7 from J; bases not matched to a gene: 7. The CDR3 runs 14 residues. From germline, CDR1 is SGHTA and CDR2 FQGTGA. The CDR3 nucleotides are TGTGCCAGCAGCTTGTACACAGGGGGGTATGAAGCTTTCTTT. Encoded protein: CASSLYTGGYEAFF.

The chain links TRBV3-1 (or the pseudogene TRBV3-2) to TRBJ2-1; TRBD2 aligns across 9 bases. The V and J ends lost 0 bases and 5 bases, in that order; junction bases with no gene match: 5. The CDR3 covers 16 residues. Germline V gives CDR1 LGHDT, CDR2 YNNKEL (reference sequence). CDR3 sequence reads: CASSQEETSGHNEQFF. In nucleotides, the CDR3 is TGTGCCAGCAGCCAAGAGGAGACTAGCGGCCACAATGAGCAGTTCTTC.

This sequence joins TRBV11-3 and TRBJ2-1; maybe TRBD2 (6 bases). The CDR3 consists of 15 residues. V was cut by 1 base and J by 5 bases, with 12 bases left in between. Germline CDR1 SGHNT, CDR2 YENEEA. The CDR3 DNA is TGTGCCAGCAGCTTAGGTGGCGGGAACAACAATGAGCAGTTCTTC. Encoded protein: CASSLGGGNNNEQFF.

The chain has TRBV7-8 and TRBJ2-2; TRBD1 matches at 8 bases. CDR3 size: 16 residues. Unmatched junction bases numbered 12, after V lost 5 bases and J lost 7 bases. Germline V gene sequence: CDR1 SGHVS, CDR2 FQNEAQ. The CDR3, as DNA: TGTGCCAGCAGCCGCCCGGGGCAGGGGGCTAACGGGGAGCTGTTTTTT. Translation gives CASSRPGQGANGELFF.

The V and J genes are TRBV4-1 and TRBJ1-2; maybe TRBD1 (5 bases). V was trimmed by 2 bases and J by 4 bases, leaving 11 bases between them. Germline loops: CDR1 MGHRA, CDR2 YSYEKL. The CDR3 contains 14 residues. The CDR3 here is CASSQLDTVYGYTF. CDR3 in DNA: TGCGCCAGCAGCCAATTGGACACAGTCTATGGCTACACCTTC.

This chain joins TRBV18 and TRBJ2-2, with a tentative D call TRBD1 (6 bases). Trimming left V 6 bases short and J 1 base short, with 9 bases between. Germline assignment: CDR1 KGHSH and CDR2 LQKENI. The CDR3 consists of 14 residues. The CDR3 is CASSRQENTGELFF. In nucleotides, the CDR3 is TGTGCCAGCTCCCGACAGGAGAACACCGGGGAGCTGTTTTTT.

J is TRBJ1-4 and V is TRBV28; D perhaps matches TRBD1 (5 bases). Germline V lookup: CDR1 MDHEN, CDR2 SYDVKM. Trimming took 4 bases from V and 0 from J, leaving 18 bases between them. The CDR3 consists of 18 residues. The CDR3 is CASSWGLGRLATNEKLFF. Written as DNA, the CDR3 is TGTGCCAGCAGTTGGGGCCTGGGGCGACTTGCAACTAATGAAAAACTGTTTTTT. Drawing the rest from reference TRBV28 and TRBJ1-4, the complete variable domain is DVKVTQSSRYLVKRTGEKVFLECVQDMDHENMFWYRQDPGLGLRLIYFSYDVKMKEKGDIPEGYSVSREKKERFSLILESASTNQTSMYLCASSWGLGRLATNEKLFFGSGTQLSVL.

The chain has TRBV7-9 and TRBJ2-7, with 8 bases that match TRBD1. Germline CDR1 reads SEHNR; CDR2 reads FQNEAQ (reference sequence). The CDR3 is 16 amino acids. The trim removed 3 bases at V and 3 bases at J, leaving 10 bases unmatched. The CDR3 DNA is TGTGCCAGCAGCTTGGGCGGAGACAGGGGTTGCTACGAGCAGTACGTC. This codes for CASSLGGDRGCYEQYV.

The V gene is TRBV7-2, the J gene TRBJ1-3; a possible D gene is TRBD1 (6 bases). Between the trimmed V and J ends, which lost 5 bases and 9 bases, there was a span of 8 bases. There are 11 residues in the CDR3. The germline V gene encodes CDR1 SGHTA and CDR2 FQGNSA. The CDR3: CASSMGATIYF. CDR3 nucleotide sequence: TGTGCCAGCAGCATGGGGGCCACCATATATTTT.

The chain links TRBV5-1 to TRBJ2-2, with 12 bases matching TRBD1. V trimming: 4 bases; J trimming: 5 bases; junction bases outside the gene matches: 12. Germline-derived CDR1 and CDR2 are SGHRS and YFSETQ. There are 18 residues in the CDR3. CDR3 region: CASSTGQGAPSTTGELFF. CDR3 DNA: TGCGCCAGCAGCACGGGACAGGGGGCCCCCAGTACTACCGGGGAGCTGTTTTTT.

The CDR3 region has the DNA TGTGCCATCAGTGCCGTTGAAGTCGGCACCGGGGAGCTGTTTTTT. Translating gives CAISAVEVGTGELFF. The chain couples TRBV10-3 to TRBJ2-2; D is ambiguous. The CDR3 spans 15 residues. V lost 4 bases and J 4 bases, leaving 13 bases between the germline ends. CDR1 and CDR2 (germline): ENHRY, SYGVKD.

V usage is TRBV6-5 and J usage is TRBJ1-1; 8 nucleotides match TRBD1. Germline values: CDR1 MNHEY, CDR2 SVGAGI. CDR3 length: 15 residues. Trimming at V came to 3 bases and at J to 6 bases, leaving 9 bases not matched to a gene. CDR3 nucleotide sequence: TGTGCCAGCAGTTATCTCAGGACAGGGCCCCCTGAAGCTTTCTTT. Its translation: CASSYLRTGPPEAFF.

This sequence joins TRBV6-2 or TRBV6-3 and TRBJ1-6; 10 bases match TRBD1. The V and J ends lost 6 bases and 9 bases, in that order; junction bases with no gene match: 20. This CDR3 region has 19 residues. Germline assignment: CDR1 MNHEY and CDR2 SVGEGT. CDR3 amino acids: CASSKKLGGQGPLRSPLHF. CDR3 DNA sequence: TGTGCCAGCAGCAAAAAACTTGGGGGACAGGGGCCCCTACGTTCACCCCTCCACTTT.

As regards this clone: The junction and the germline gene differ at one end; a read error may be behind it. The chain links TRBV27 to TRBJ1-2; D is unresolved. The CDR3 sequence is 12 residues long. In germline, CDR1 is MNHEY, CDR2 SMNVEV (reference sequence). The CDR3 DNA follows: TGTGCCAGCAGTTTCACACCACTCGCGGGCGCCTTC. Translation gives CASSFTPLAGAF.

This sequence joins TRBV29-1 and TRBJ2-5, with TRBD2 identical over 7 bases. The V gene end was trimmed by 6 bases and the J gene end by 1 base; junction bases not matched to a gene: 5. CDR3 size: 13 residues. Per the germline V gene, CDR1 is SQVTM and CDR2 is ANQGSEA. CDR3 DNA: TGCAGCGTGAAGCGGGACCTCCAAGAGACCCAGTACTTC. Encoded protein: CSVKRDLQETQYF.

The rearrangement joins TRBV6-2 or TRBV6-3 to TRBJ2-2; 12 bases line up with TRBD2. Germline V lookup: CDR1 MNHEY, CDR2 SVGEGT. CDR3 length: 18 amino acids. The ends lost 3 bases at V and 0 bases at J; junction bases unmatched: 5. The CDR3 loop reads CASSYHGLAGTNTGELFF. CDR3 bases: TGTGCCAGCAGTTATCACGGACTAGCGGGAACGAACACCGGGGAGCTGTTTTTT.

The CDR3 spells CAWSARPEGQGHKEQYF. The CDR3 coding sequence is TGTGCCTGGAGCGCCCGCCCGGAGGGACAGGGGCATAAGGAGCAGTACTTC. The J gene is TRBJ2-7, the V gene TRBV30; 10 nucleotides align to TRBD1. Germline assignment: CDR1 GTSNPN and CDR2 SVGIG (reference sequence). The ends lost 3 bases at V and 7 bases at J; junction bases unmatched: 18. This CDR3 contains 17 residues.

Written as DNA, the CDR3 is TGTGCCAGCAGCCCAGGACAGGGAAGGAACACTGAAGCTTTCTTT. Translation gives CASSPGQGRNTEAFF. This chain uses TRBV7-2 with TRBJ1-1; 8 nucleotides agree with TRBD1. From germline, CDR1 is SGHTA and CDR2 FQGNSA. The CDR3 extends over 15 amino acids. The ends lost 5 bases at V and 1 base at J; junction bases unmatched: 6.

A single count supports this clone. The CDR3 spells CASSIMFRDASEQFF. The CDR3, as DNA: TGTGCCAGTAGTATAATGTTCAGGGATGCGAGTGAGCAGTTCTTC. V usage is TRBV19 and J usage is TRBJ2-1; D may be TRBD1 (5 bases). V lost 2 bases to trimming and J lost 9 bases, with 17 bases between them. Germline CDR1 and CDR2: LNHDA and SQIVND (reference sequence). This CDR3 has 15 residues.

The chain employs TRBV6-1 and TRBJ1-4, with D unresolved. This CDR3 has 13 amino acids. The germline gives CDR1 MNHNS, CDR2 SASEGT. The V end was cut by 2 bases, the J end by 11 bases, with 12 bases between. The CDR3 sequence: CASSESRSWKLFF. The CDR3 DNA reads TGTGCCAGCAGTGAAAGTCGGAGTTGGAAACTGTTTTTT.